The next 24 T cell receptor beta chains were all read from a single sample in a study of cytomegalovirus exposure and HLA in healthy donors. The primer mix had 60 Vbeta and 13 Jbeta primers. Measured with immunoSEQ multiplex PCR; TCRdb has only the in-frame clones, and not every one. The sample consists of about 180,000 clones, roughly 87% of them appearing once. The sample was PBMCs. All receptors come from a man aged 40-49 years in good health and CMV-seronegative.

V and J are TRBV27 and TRBJ1-1; maybe TRBD1 (5 bases). The CDR3 extends over 14 amino acids. Trimming took 4 bases from V and 4 from J, leaving 13 bases between them. In germline, CDR1 is MNHEY, CDR2 SMNVEV (reference sequence). The CDR3 is CASSSAGGSTEAFF. DNA for the CDR3: TGTGCCAGCAGTTCGGCGGGGGGAAGCACTGAAGCTTTCTTT.

The chain is built from TRBV6-5 and TRBJ2-7, with D possibly TRBD2 on 6 matching bases. The CDR3 is 15 residues long. Germline assignment: CDR1 MNHEY and CDR2 SVGAGI. V was shortened by 3 bases and J by 1 base, with 13 bases between the two germline ends. DNA for the CDR3: TGTGCCAGCAGTTATTCTCAGACTAGTTCCTACGAGCAGTACTTC. It is translated as CASSYSQTSSYEQYF.

The rearrangement joins TRBV7-8 to TRBJ1-1; TRBD1 matches at 8 bases. The ends lost 5 bases at V and 1 base at J; junction bases unmatched: 6. The CDR3 is made up of 15 amino acids. CDR1 and CDR2 (germline): SGHVS, FQNEAQ. CDR3 nucleotide sequence: TGTGCCAGCAGCGGACGACAGGGGACGAACACTGAAGCTTTCTTT. Amino acid sequence: CASSGRQGTNTEAFF. Drawing the rest from reference TRBV7-8 and TRBJ1-1, the complete variable domain is GAGVSQSPRYKVAKRGQDVALRCDPISGHVSLFWYQQALGQGPEFLTYFQNEAQLDKSGLPSDRFFAERPEGSVSTLKIQRTQQEDSAVYLCASSGRQGTNTEAFFGQGTRLTVV.

This chain uses TRBV4-2 with TRBJ2-1; 8 positions agree with TRBD2. The CDR3 is 17 amino acids. Unmatched junction bases numbered 17, after V lost 7 bases and J lost 6 bases. The germline gives CDR1 LGHNA, CDR2 YNFKEQ. The CDR3 DNA is TGTGCCAGCACTAAAAGTACCGGGGGGGCTTATCCCAATGAGCAGTTCTTC. As protein: CASTKSTGGAYPNEQFF.

On this clone itself: A junction end diverges from the germline sequence, so it may reflect a read error. This chain uses TRBV7-7 with TRBJ1-4; D unresolved. This CDR3 spans 20 amino acids. Germline CDR1 SSHAT, CDR2 FNYEAQ (reference sequence). The chain's CDR3 is CASSHGTQMKFGPTNEKLFF. The CDR3, as DNA: TGTGCTAGCAGCCACGGTACGCAGATGAAGTTTGGGCCAACTAATGAAAAACTGTTTTTT.

This clone was found a few times. The chain combines TRBV5-1 with TRBJ1-4, with D perhaps matching TRBD1 (5 bases). This CDR3 spans 19 amino acids. From germline, CDR1 is SGHRS and CDR2 YFSETQ. The V gene lost 0 bases and the J gene lost 0 bases, with 18 bases spanning the gap. CDR3 protein: CASSLGGVGTIATNEKLFF. CDR3 coding DNA: TGCGCCAGCAGCTTGGGGGGCGTCGGAACCATAGCAACTAATGAAAAACTGTTTTTT.

This clone was recorded once. This chain connects TRBV5-1 to TRBJ2-5; 11 bases are shared with TRBD2. V lost 3 bases and J lost 3; bases outside the gene matches: 4. CDR1 and CDR2 from the germline V gene are SGHRS and YFSETQ. The CDR3 has 15 residues. The CDR3 coding sequence is TGCGCCAGCAGCTCCGCGGGACTAGCGGAAGAGACCCAGTACTTC. This codes for CASSSAGLAEETQYF.

This chain connects TRBV9 to TRBJ2-2; 7 bases map to TRBD1. Germline CDR1 is SGDLS and CDR2 is YYNGEE. V was clipped by 4 bases and J by 5 bases; unmatched bases: 8. The CDR3 contains 15 residues. Written as DNA, the CDR3 is TGTGCCAGCAGCTACATAGGGGGCGCGACCGGGGAGCTGTTTTTT. Protein: CASSYIGGATGELFF.

A note on this clone: The junction and the germline gene differ at one end; a read error may be behind it. V gene TRBV7-7 combines with J gene TRBJ2-5; TRBD2 agrees at 8 bases. This CDR3 contains 14 residues. Per germline, CDR1 SSHAT and CDR2 FNYEAQ (reference sequence). The CDR3 protein is CASSLAGSGETQYF. CDR3 bases: TGTGCTAGCAGCTTAGCGGGGTCGGGGGAGACCCAGTACTTC.

In this sample, this clone turned up once. This chain uses TRBV14 with TRBJ1-2, with D hard to call. Germline CDR1 SGHDN, CDR2 FVKESK. The V gene lost 1 base and the J gene lost 2 bases, with 11 bases spanning the gap. The CDR3 contains 15 residues. CDR3: CASSQVGTSNYGYTF. The CDR3 nucleotides read TGTGCCAGCAGCCAAGTGGGCACCTCGAACTATGGCTACACCTTC.

This chain connects TRBV7-8 to TRBJ2-7, with TRBD1 matching over 7 bases. Germline V CDR1 and CDR2: SGHVS, FQNEAQ. This CDR3 contains 15 residues. V was clipped by 1 base and J by 3 bases; unmatched bases: 6. This CDR3 is CASSLVTGVNYEQYF. The CDR3 DNA is TGTGCCAGCAGCTTAGTAACAGGGGTTAACTACGAGCAGTACTTC.

As DNA, the CDR3 is TGTGCCAGCAGTTACTCACAGGGGGCTGGCTACACCTTC. This codes for CASSYSQGAGYTF. The chain couples TRBV6-5 to TRBJ1-2, with 9 bases that match TRBD1. This CDR3 contains 13 residues. The germline gives CDR1 MNHEY, CDR2 SVGAGI. Unmatched junction bases numbered 0, after V lost 0 bases and J lost 7 bases.

This clone appeared a few times. The chain has TRBV7-2 and TRBJ1-5; possibly TRBD1 for D (6 bases). Per the germline V gene, CDR1 is SGHTA and CDR2 is FQGNSA. The V end was cut by 0 bases, the J end by 6 bases, with 12 bases between. CDR3 size: 15 residues. The CDR3 DNA reads as TGTGCCAGCAGCTTAGCGCTTCAGGGGCGTCAGCCCCAGCATTTT. Encoded protein: CASSLALQGRQPQHF. Using reference TRBV7-2 and TRBJ1-5 for the parts outside the CDR3, the full variable domain is GAGVSQSPSNKVTEKGKDVELRCDPISGHTALYWYRQSLGQGLEFLIYFQGNSAPDKSGLPSDRFSAERTGGSVSTLTIQRTQQEDSAVYLCASSLALQGRQPQHFGDGTRLSIL.

The CDR3 is CASSFGRVSKNIQYF. The CDR3 DNA reads TGTGCCAGCAGCTTCGGTCGAGTTTCCAAAAACATTCAGTACTTC. The rearrangement joins TRBV5-8 to TRBJ2-4, with D uncertain. This CDR3 spans 15 amino acids. V was trimmed by 2 bases and J by 2 bases, leaving 11 bases between them. Germline V gene lookup returns CDR1 SGHTS and CDR2 YDEGEE.

The CDR3 protein is CASSQASIAGGSYEQYF. CDR3 coding DNA: TGCGCCAGCAGCCAGGCTTCAATAGCGGGAGGGTCCTACGAGCAGTACTTC. The chain recombines TRBV4-1 with TRBJ2-7; TRBD2 matches at 11 bases. This CDR3 is built from 17 residues. V was pared by 3 bases and J by 1 base, with 8 bases of the junction left unmatched. CDR1 and CDR2 from the germline V gene are MGHRA and YSYEKL.

Only one count was recorded for this clone. CDR3 nucleotide sequence: TGCGCCAGCAGCTTGGCGGCAGGGGACTCCTACGAGCAGTACTTC. It yields the protein CASSLAAGDSYEQYF. J is TRBJ2-7 and V is TRBV5-1; D might be TRBD1 (6 bases). V lost 0 bases and J lost 0, with 10 bases in between. In germline, CDR1 is SGHRS, CDR2 YFSETQ. The CDR3 is 15 amino acids. Looking up the rest from reference TRBV5-1 and TRBJ2-7 gives the full variable domain: KAGVTQTPRYLIKTRGQQVTLSCSPISGHRSVSWYQQTPGQGLQFLFEYFSETQRNKGNFPGRFSGRQFSNSRSEMNVSTLELGDSALYLCASSLAAGDSYEQYFGPGTRLTVT.

There are a few counts of this clone. This sample includes further DNA sequences coding for the same CDR3. V and J are TRBV15 and TRBJ2-2; 10 bases line up with TRBD2. CDR3 size: 18 residues. Trimming took 0 bases from V and 1 from J; bases not matched to a gene: 5. Germline V lookup: CDR1 LNHNV, CDR2 YYDKDF (reference sequence). The CDR3 sequence is CATSRDRLAGVNTGELFF. Here the CDR3 DNA reads TGTGCCACCAGCAGAGATCGGCTAGCGGGAGTGAACACCGGGGAGCTGTTTTTT.

This chain links TRBV5-4 with TRBJ1-1, with D hard to call. The ends were cut back, 2 bases at V and 4 bases at J, with 9 bases in the middle. Germline V gene data show CDR1 as SGHNT and CDR2 as YYREEE (reference sequence). This CDR3 comprises 13 residues. The CDR3 sequence: CASSLAEATEAFF. Written as DNA, the CDR3 is TGTGCCAGCAGCTTAGCCGAGGCCACTGAAGCTTTCTTT. Full variable domain (rest looked up from reference TRBV5-4 and TRBJ1-1): ETGVTQSPTHLIKTRGQQVTLRCSSQSGHNTVSWYQQALGQGPQFIFQYYREEENGRGNFPPRFSGLQFPNYSSELNVNALELDDSALYLCASSLAEATEAFFGQGTRLTVV.

This clone was found once. J is TRBJ2-1 and V is TRBV2; a weak D match, TRBD1 (6 bases). V lost 8 bases, J lost 9 bases, and 17 bases lay in between. The CDR3 covers 13 residues. Germline V CDR1 and CDR2: SNHLY, FYNNEI. In nucleotides, the CDR3 is TGTGCCAGCCCCGACCCGGGACACGGTGAGCAGTTCTTC. Its protein is CASPDPGHGEQFF.

The chain combines TRBV6-5 with TRBJ1-2, with no clear D. The germline V and J ends were trimmed by 5 bases and 6 bases, with 13 bases remaining between them. Germline CDR1 is MNHEY and CDR2 is SVGAGI. CDR3 length: 13 residues. The CDR3 nucleotides are TGTGCCAGCAGTGAACGTCAGGCTAATGGCTACACCTTC. Its protein is CASSERQANGYTF.

This clone was seen a few times. The chain carries TRBV11-2 and TRBJ2-7; 7 bases are shared with TRBD1. The CDR3 consists of 16 residues. Germline CDR1 is SGHAT and CDR2 is FQNNGV. V shed 5 bases and J 3 bases; nucleotides not matched to a gene: 13. In nucleotides, the CDR3 is TGTGCCAGCAGCGGGTATTTTGACAGGGAAGGCTACGAGCAGTACTTC. Protein product: CASSGYFDREGYEQYF.

The gene calls are TRBV9 and TRBJ2-5, with D possibly being TRBD2 (6 bases). Germline assignment: CDR1 SGDLS and CDR2 YYNGEE. The CDR3 loop spans 14 amino acids. V lost 4 bases and J lost 1, with 11 bases in between. The CDR3 DNA sequence: TGTGCCAGCAGCCCTCCGGGACTCCAAGAGACCCAGTACTTC. As protein: CASSPPGLQETQYF. Based on the CDR3 plus reference TRBV9 and TRBJ2-5, the full variable domain is DSGVTQTPKHLITATGQRVTLRCSPRSGDLSVYWYQQSLDQGLQFLIQYYNGEERAKGNILERFSAQQFPDLHSELNLSSLELGDSALYFCASSPPGLQETQYFGPGTRLLVL.

The chain uses TRBV28 and TRBJ2-1; the match to TRBD2 covers 11 bases. Germline assignment: CDR1 MDHEN and CDR2 SYDVKM. J lost 7 bases, V lost 6 bases, and 11 bases had no gene match. The CDR3 contains 16 residues. The CDR3 DNA reads as TGTGCCAGCAGCTCTTTACTAGCGGGAGTCTATAATGAGCAGTTCTTC. Amino acids: CASSSLLAGVYNEQFF.

The DNA of the CDR3 is TGTGCCAGCAGTTTATATCGACCAACAATTACAGGGACCAGCTCCTACGAGCAGTACTTC. This translates into CASSLYRPTITGTSSYEQYF. V gene TRBV27 combines with J gene TRBJ2-7; D perhaps matches TRBD1 (6 bases). CDR1 and CDR2 (germline): MNHEY, SMNVEV (reference sequence). The CDR3 extends over 20 amino acids. The V end was cut by 1 base, the J end by 0 bases, with 25 bases between.